What follows are 30 T cell receptor beta chains derived from one specimen sequenced in a study of PD-L1 blockade in urothelial cancer (dated by TCRdb to 2016 to 2017). In light of the paper, this sample's time point label describes: peripheral blood 6 weeks after treatment start. The method was the immunoSEQ multiplex PCR assay. TCRdb's version of the immuneACCESS table is confined to in-frame rearrangements and falls short of the full clone set. An unresolved V gene accounts for under half of the shortfall where checked; the remainder is of unknown origin. The sample profile shows some 120,000 clones; around 89% of them were found once. The ten largest account for more than 1.5% of the sample. Sequenced here: PBMCs, sampled around atezolizumab (anti-PD-L1) treatment. Receptor source: a man in his sixties with urothelial cancer.

This chain links TRBV6-5 with TRBJ1-2, with D possibly TRBD1 on 6 matching bases. The CDR3 runs to 13 residues. CDR1 MNHEY and CDR2 SVGAGI come from the germline V gene. Trimming shortened V by 2 bases and J by 4 bases, and 8 bases separated the two germline ends. This chain's CDR3 is CASSYRGTYGYTF. Written as DNA, the CDR3 is TGTGCCAGCAGTTACAGGGGGACCTATGGCTACACCTTC.

This sequence joins TRBV11-1 and TRBJ2-1, with 10 bases fitting TRBD1. CDR3 length equals 15 residues. Germline V lookup: CDR1 SGHAT, CDR2 FQDESV (reference sequence). V shed 5 bases and J 7 bases; nucleotides not matched to a gene: 8. CDR3 sequence (DNA): TGTGCCAGCAGCCCGAGGACAGGGGGGCTTAATGAGCAGTTCTTC. As protein: CASSPRTGGLNEQFF.

This clone was seen only once. The V gene is TRBV5-1, the J gene TRBJ2-3, with TRBD1 identical over 7 bases. This CDR3 is built from 14 residues. CDR1 and CDR2 (germline): SGHRS, YFSETQ. Trimming took 4 bases from V and 2 from J; bases not matched to a gene: 4. The CDR3 nucleotides are TGCGCCAGCAGCGCAGGACAGGACACAGATACGCAGTATTTT. It translates to CASSAGQDTDTQYF.

The chain recombines TRBV5-5 with TRBJ2-7; the match to TRBD1 covers 7 bases. Germline CDR1 SGHKS, CDR2 YYEKEE (reference sequence). CDR3 length equals 14 residues. Trimming took 2 bases from V and 0 from J; bases not matched to a gene: 2. The DNA for the CDR3 is TGTGCCAGCAGCTTTGGACAGGACTCCTACGAGCAGTACTTC. Its protein product is CASSFGQDSYEQYF.

This chain links TRBV11-2 with TRBJ2-7, with 11 bases fitting TRBD1. Trimming took 5 bases from V and 6 from J; bases not matched to a gene: 6. Germline CDR1 reads SGHAT; CDR2 reads FQNNGV. CDR3 length: 14 amino acids. The CDR3 is CASSPGTGGFEQYF. The CDR3 bases are TGTGCCAGCAGCCCGGGGACAGGGGGTTTCGAGCAGTACTTC.

The V and J genes are TRBV7-9 and TRBJ2-2; possibly TRBD2 for D (5 bases). The germline V and J ends were trimmed by 4 bases and 1 base, with 13 bases remaining between them. Germline CDR1 and CDR2: SEHNR and FQNEAQ (reference sequence). This CDR3 has 16 amino acids. The CDR3 DNA is TGTGCCAGCAGCTCTAAACTAGTGGGGAACACCGGGGAGCTGTTTTTT. Protein product: CASSSKLVGNTGELFF.

The J gene is TRBJ2-2, the V gene TRBV4-2, with 13 bases that match TRBD2. The junction had 12 bases not matched to a gene; V was cut back by 2 bases and J by 6 bases. The V gene's germline CDR1 is LGHNA and CDR2 YNFKEQ. The CDR3 extends over 19 amino acids. CDR3 protein: CASSQPPPGLAGVPGELFF. DNA of the CDR3: TGTGCCAGCAGCCAACCCCCTCCCGGACTAGCGGGAGTCCCCGGGGAGCTGTTTTTT.

The CDR3 region has the DNA TGTGCCATCAGTGAGTCGAGGGCAGGGGGCGGCGGCTACACCTTC. This translates into CAISESRAGGGGYTF. This chain joins TRBV10-3 and TRBJ1-2, with 8 bases lining up with TRBD1. V dropped 0 bases and J dropped 8; count of bases not matched to a gene: 8. The CDR3 is 15 amino acids. Germline V gene lookup returns CDR1 ENHRY and CDR2 SYGVKD.

The chain links TRBV2 to TRBJ2-1; 8 bases align to TRBD2. The V segment lost 4 bases and the J segment 9 bases; nucleotides outside the gene matches: 5. The CDR3 loop spans 13 amino acids. Germline V gene lookup returns CDR1 SNHLY and CDR2 FYNNEI. CDR3 sequence reads: CASSGLREGEQFF. The DNA of the CDR3 is TGTGCCAGCAGTGGACTACGGGAGGGTGAGCAGTTCTTC.

The chain joins TRBV11-2 to TRBJ2-7; 8 positions agree with TRBD1. CDR1 and CDR2 from the germline V gene are SGHAT and FQNNGV. This CDR3 has 12 residues. Trimming took 5 bases from V and 8 from J; bases not matched to a gene: 5. The CDR3 protein is CASSETGGQQYF. The CDR3 DNA is TGTGCCAGCAGCGAAACAGGGGGACAGCAGTACTTC.

The rearrangement links TRBV11-3 to TRBJ2-5; D may be TRBD2 (6 bases). Trimming stripped 5 bases from V and 4 bases from J, with 14 bases between. Germline CDR1 is SGHNT and CDR2 is YENEEA. The CDR3 length is 14 residues. The CDR3 bases are TGTGCCAGCAGCCCGTCGGGGGTCGGAGAGACCCAGTACTTC. This codes for CASSPSGVGETQYF.

The chain joins TRBV27 to TRBJ2-7; D gene unclear. V lost 3 bases and J 0 bases, leaving 12 bases between the germline ends. This CDR3 has 15 amino acids. The germline CDR1 and CDR2 sequences are MNHEY and SMNVEV (reference sequence). CDR3 in DNA: TGTGCCAGCAGTTTGGTCCGGGTACCCTCCTACGAGCAGTACTTC. This gives the protein CASSLVRVPSYEQYF.

The DNA for the CDR3 is TGCGCCAGCAGCCAAGACCACAGGGGGCACTCCTACGAGCAGTACTTC. The encoded protein is CASSQDHRGHSYEQYF. The rearrangement uses TRBV4-3 and TRBJ2-7, with TRBD1 matching over 9 bases. This CDR3 region has 16 residues. Trimming at V came to 0 bases and at J to 0 bases, leaving 3 bases not matched to a gene. CDR1 LGHNA and CDR2 YSLEER come from the germline V gene.

The J gene is TRBJ2-1, the V gene TRBV9, with 11 bases aligning to TRBD2. Germline-derived CDR1 and CDR2 are SGDLS and YYNGEE. This CDR3 comprises 20 residues. V gave up 0 bases and J gave up 2 bases; unmatched junction bases: 13. The CDR3 DNA follows: TGTGCCAGCAGCGTAGGAGATGGGGCTAGCGGGGGGCGAGCCTACAATGAGCAGTTCTTC. Its translation is CASSVGDGASGGRAYNEQFF. Full variable domain (remainder filled in from reference TRBV9 and TRBJ2-1): DSGVTQTPKHLITATGQRVTLRCSPRSGDLSVYWYQQSLDQGLQFLIQYYNGEERAKGNILERFSAQQFPDLHSELNLSSLELGDSALYFCASSVGDGASGGRAYNEQFFGPGTRLTVL.

The chain recombines TRBV19 with TRBJ1-5; 7 bases are shared with TRBD1. Germline CDR1 is LNHDA and CDR2 is SQIVND (reference sequence). V was clipped by 7 bases and J by 6 bases; unmatched bases: 12. This CDR3 comprises 15 residues. The CDR3 DNA is TGTGCCAGTACCAGGGGCAGGGGGTCTAGTCAGCCCCAGCATTTT. This sequence encodes CASTRGRGSSQPQHF.

The chain joins TRBV7-9 to TRBJ2-7; 11 positions agree with TRBD1. The CDR3 sequence is 17 residues long. Germline V gene sequence: CDR1 SEHNR, CDR2 FQNEAQ (reference sequence). With V trimmed by 5 bases and J by 0 bases, 9 bases remained unmatched. CDR3 DNA sequence: TGTGCCAGCAGCACCGGGACAGGGGGAGGGAGCTCCTACGAGCAGTACTTC. This gives the protein CASSTGTGGGSSYEQYF.

V gene TRBV5-5 combines with J gene TRBJ1-4, with TRBD1 identical over 10 bases. The germline CDR1 and CDR2 sequences are SGHKS and YYEKEE (reference sequence). Trimming cost V 1 base and J 7 bases; bases outside gene matches: 4. This CDR3 is built from 15 residues. CDR3 protein: CASSLTGTGAEKLFF. In DNA form, the CDR3 reads TGTGCCAGCAGCTTGACCGGGACAGGGGCTGAAAAACTGTTTTTT.

The chain uses TRBV6-1 and TRBJ2-7; tentative D call: TRBD1 (5 bases). Trimming pared 3 bases from V and 6 bases from J, leaving 12 bases between. CDR1 and CDR2 (germline): MNHNS, SASEGT. The CDR3 is made up of 13 amino acids. The CDR3 DNA is TGTGCCAGCAGTGAGGTCCCGGACATCGAGCAGTACTTC. The encoded protein is CASSEVPDIEQYF.

V is TRBV27 and J is TRBJ1-5, with 10 bases identical to TRBD1. The CDR3 sequence is 15 residues long. The trim removed 8 bases at V and 5 bases at J, leaving 9 bases unmatched. CDR1 and CDR2 from the germline V gene are MNHEY and SMNVEV (reference sequence). CDR3 bases: TGTGCCAGCGGGGGGGGACAGGGGTTAGATCAGCCCCAGCATTTT. Encoded protein: CASGGGQGLDQPQHF.

The CDR3 is CAWGEGGPGEQFF. CDR3 DNA sequence: TGTGCCTGGGGAGAGGGAGGGCCGGGTGAGCAGTTCTTC. The V and J genes are TRBV30 and TRBJ2-1; 7 positions match TRBD2. The CDR3 covers 13 residues. Germline V lookup: CDR1 GTSNPN, CDR2 SVGIG (reference sequence). Losses at the gene ends were 5 bases for V and 9 bases for J; bases not matched to a gene: 10.

The chain uses TRBV7-9 and TRBJ2-3, with 10 bases identical to TRBD1. CDR1 is SEHNR and CDR2 is FQNEAQ in the germline V gene (reference sequence). CDR3 length equals 16 residues. V shed 6 bases and J 5 bases; nucleotides not matched to a gene: 11. Here the CDR3 DNA reads TGTGCCAGCAGATCCACCGGGACAGGGGAGAGAGATACGCAGTATTTT. Translated: CASRSTGTGERDTQYF.

This clone appeared once. The chain links TRBV7-9 to TRBJ1-2; 7 bases are a match to TRBD1. This CDR3 contains 14 residues. Germline lookup yields CDR1 SEHNR and CDR2 FQNEAQ (reference sequence). V gave up 6 bases and J gave up 8 bases; unmatched junction bases: 12. The CDR3 region is CASSPEQGVVGYTF. The DNA of the CDR3 is TGTGCCAGCAGTCCAGAGCAGGGGGTGGTAGGCTACACCTTC.

The chain links TRBV7-2 to TRBJ2-7, with TRBD2 matching 10 bases. The CDR3 runs 15 residues. Germline-derived CDR1 and CDR2 are SGHTA and FQGNSA. The V and J ends lost 4 bases and 6 bases, in that order; junction bases with no gene match: 9. The CDR3 nucleotides are TGTGCCAGCAGCTGGATAGCGGGGGGCCCCTCCGAGCAGTACTTC. Its protein is CASSWIAGGPSEQYF.

The chain employs TRBV5-1 and TRBJ1-2; D is perhaps TRBD1 (5 bases). V dropped 4 bases and J dropped 2 bases, with 12 bases sitting between them. Germline V gene lookup returns CDR1 SGHRS and CDR2 YFSETQ. The CDR3 totals 14 residues. DNA for the CDR3: TGCGCCAGCAGCACGTCGGGGGGGAACTATGGCTACACCTTC. Amino acids: CASSTSGGNYGYTF.

V usage is TRBV7-7 and J usage is TRBJ2-5, with D unresolved. In germline, CDR1 is SSHAT, CDR2 FNYEAQ (reference sequence). With 4 bases removed from V and 7 bases from J, the gap between germline ends came to 10 bases. The CDR3 covers 12 residues. CDR3 coding DNA: TGTGCCAGCAGCTCCCTCTCCGGGACCCAGTACTTC. Its protein product is CASSSLSGTQYF.

The chain uses TRBV27 and TRBJ2-2; 8 nucleotides match TRBD2. The length of the CDR3 is 16 residues. J lost 1 base, V lost 2 bases, and 3 bases had no gene match. Per the germline V gene, CDR1 is MNHEY and CDR2 is SMNVEV (reference sequence). The CDR3 spells CASSLAGGGNTGELFF. CDR3 sequence (DNA): TGTGCCAGCAGTTTAGCGGGAGGCGGGAACACCGGGGAGCTGTTTTTT.

The chain has TRBV28 and TRBJ2-1; maybe TRBD2 (6 bases). The CDR3 is 15 amino acids. The germline CDR1 and CDR2 sequences are MDHEN and SYDVKM. The V gene lost 3 bases and the J gene lost 8 bases, with 17 bases spanning the gap. CDR3 nucleotide sequence: TGTGCCAGCAGTTTGGCTAGCGAAGCGGGCGATGAGCAGTTCTTC. Translation gives CASSLASEAGDEQFF.

The chain employs TRBV21-1 and TRBJ1-1. TRBV21-1 is reported as a pseudogene. This CDR3 is 18 amino acids long. CDR3 protein: CASSTYAAFGGICAEAFF. Written as DNA, the CDR3 is TGTGCCAGCAGCACCTATGCAGCCTTTGGAGGGATTTGCGCTGAAGCTTTCTTT.

The gene calls are TRBV6-1 and TRBJ1-1; 7 nucleotides match TRBD1. From germline, CDR1 is MNHNS and CDR2 SASEGT. Germline trimming cut 5 bases from V and 1 base from J; bases unmatched to any gene: 4. CDR3 length: 14 amino acids. CDR3 sequence: CASSTGERNTEAFF. CDR3 DNA: TGTGCCAGCAGTACAGGGGAGAGGAACACTGAAGCTTTCTTT.

This clone was observed a single time. This rearrangement joins TRBV7-2 to TRBJ2-1; 9 bases align to TRBD2. V was clipped by 4 bases and J by 14 bases; unmatched bases: 15. CDR1 and CDR2 (germline): SGHTA, FQGNSA. There are 15 residues in the CDR3. DNA of the CDR3: TGTGCCAGCAGCTCGACTAGCGGCCGGGGCACTCAGAAGTTCTTC. This translates into CASSSTSGRGTQKFF.